This T cell receptor (beta chain) is drawn from a study of regulatory T cells in long-lasting Graves disease. About the research overall: Over 5 years of antithyroid drugs with positive TSH receptor antibodies was taken to mean persistent Graves' disease. Study-wide points: Researchers examined only peripheral blood and not thyroid tissue.

The time point: persistent/refractory GD, antithyroid drugs over 5 years with positive TRAb. There was RNA extracted from PBMCs, and the TCR library was made from it. Remarks on this clonotype: Its specificity is not known.

Libraries of TCR beta came from iRepertoire HTBI primers plus Arm-PCR of CDR3 regions. Authors' methods: Identification across samples found some 60 TRBV and about 15 TRBJ segments. TCRdb recomputed calls from the multiplex PCR reads with MiXCR, one row per CDR3 protein. TCRdb, rather than the study authors, made the V and J calls. Of about 430,000 distinct CDR3 sequences in the sample, around 20% were seen once. The source of this sequence is a female donor with Graves disease. The sequencing used peripheral blood mononuclear cells (PBMCs), collected when the disease was refractory, from a patient treated with antithyroid drugs.

The CDR3: CASSFSRDGNYEQYF. The CDR3 nucleotides read TGTGCCAGCAGCTTTTCACGGGACGGGAACTACGAGCAGTACTTC. This chain uses TRBV7-2 with TRBJ2-7; either TRBD1 or TRBD2 may supply D (5 bases each). The CDR3 loop spans 15 amino acids. CDR1 is SGHTA and CDR2 is FQGNSA in the germline V gene. V was cut by 3 bases and J by 3 bases, with 15 bases left in between.